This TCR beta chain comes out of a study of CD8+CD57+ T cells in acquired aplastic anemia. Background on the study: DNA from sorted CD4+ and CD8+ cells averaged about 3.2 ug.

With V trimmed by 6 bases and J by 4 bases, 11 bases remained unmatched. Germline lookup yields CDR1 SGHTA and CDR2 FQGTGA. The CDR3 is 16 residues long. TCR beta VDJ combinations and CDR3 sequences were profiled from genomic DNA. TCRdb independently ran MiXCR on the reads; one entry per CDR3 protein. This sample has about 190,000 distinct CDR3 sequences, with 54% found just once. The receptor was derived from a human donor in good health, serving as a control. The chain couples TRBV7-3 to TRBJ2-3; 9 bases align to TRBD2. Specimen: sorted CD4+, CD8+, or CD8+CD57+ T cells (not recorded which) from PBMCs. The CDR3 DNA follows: TGTGCCAGCAGTCTTAGGGCGGGGGGGGTCGCAGATACGCAGTATTTT. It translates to CASSLRAGGVADTQYF.